This T cell receptor (beta chain) was sequenced for a study of cytomegalovirus exposure and HLA in healthy donors. As for this clone: Its antigen is not identified.

General study points: Reportedly, diagnosis of cytomegalovirus status by the classifier showed high specificity and sensitivity.

Primers included in the PCR were 60 Vbeta and 13 Jbeta primers. Profiled with immunoSEQ multiplex PCR; TCRdb holds only in-frame clones, not every one. The profile shows 230,000 or so clones, about nine tenths of them singletons. V lost 0 bases to trimming and J lost 4 bases, with 12 bases between them. This CDR3 is 15 amino acids long. Germline V gene lookup returns CDR1 SEHNR and CDR2 FQNEAQ (reference sequence). This receptor was identified in a girl between 2 and 10 years old in good health and CMV-seronegative. The chain combines TRBV7-9 with TRBJ1-2, with a weak D call TRBD1 (5 bases). Sequencing was done on a sample of PBMCs. DNA of the CDR3: TGTGCCAGCAGCTTAGCGTCGGGGGGAGGCTATGGCTACACCTTC. Its protein is CASSLASGGGYGYTF. Supplemented by reference TRBV7-9 and TRBJ1-2, the full variable domain reads DTGVSQNPRHKITKRGQNVTFRCDPISEHNRLYWYRQTLGQGPEFLTYFQNEAQLEKSRLLSDRFSAERPKGSFSTLEIQRTEQGDSAMYLCASSLASGGGYGYTFGSGTRLTVV.